A selection of T cell receptor beta chains follows, all from one sample in a study of cytomegalovirus exposure and HLA in healthy donors. Repertoires were generated with immunoSEQ multiplex PCR, while TCRdb's copy carries only in-frame clones and drops some. The sample records approximately 190,000 clones, approximately 80% being singletons. The sequencing sample was made of PBMCs. The origin of the receptors is a man aged 40-49 years in good health and CMV-seropositive. Both conserved end residues are part of each CDR3. Each record gives: V gene, D gene, CDR3 protein. The D gene is left open where the match is weak.

v_call: TRBV19
d_call: TRBD1
cdr3_aa: CASAQGTGELFF

v_call: TRBV7-9
d_call: TRBD1
cdr3_aa: CSSSPDRVRQYF

v_call: TRBV15
d_call: -
cdr3_aa: CATSRAWGGHQPQHF

v_call: TRBV5-1
d_call: -
cdr3_aa: CASSVTTGRTNYGYTF

v_call: TRBV5-5
d_call: TRBD1
cdr3_aa: CASSLEWDRGSYEQYF

v_call: TRBV19
d_call: -
cdr3_aa: CASSIVPTGELFF

v_call: TRBV29-1
d_call: TRBD1
cdr3_aa: CSARQGAGEQYF

v_call: TRBV9
d_call: TRBD2
cdr3_aa: CASSVGSSGYDGELFF

v_call: TRBV9
d_call: TRBD2
cdr3_aa: CASSVAGGGRTDTQYF

v_call: TRBV7-6
d_call: TRBD2
cdr3_aa: CASGTSEYEQYF

v_call: TRBV7-9
d_call: TRBD1
cdr3_aa: CASSLAYGTGSGETQYF

v_call: TRBV5-1
d_call: -
cdr3_aa: CASSLEGGRMQETQYF

v_call: TRBV10-3
d_call: -
cdr3_aa: CAISESAGEQYF

v_call: TRBV5-4
d_call: TRBD2
cdr3_aa: CASSRGGLAEITYEQYF

v_call: TRBV7-9
d_call: -
cdr3_aa: CASSLRGQNTEAFF

v_call: TRBV18
d_call: -
cdr3_aa: CASSPPLGGGTEAFF

v_call: TRBV4-1
d_call: -
cdr3_aa: CASSQLGQNTGELFF

v_call: TRBV6-5
d_call: -
cdr3_aa: CASSYSRGRGNTEAFF

v_call: TRBV7-9
d_call: TRBD1
cdr3_aa: CASSITQGAHQETQYF

v_call: TRBV27
d_call: TRBD2
cdr3_aa: CASSYGTSGIGQYF

v_call: TRBV9
d_call: TRBD2
cdr3_aa: CASSVGLAREPGTGELFF

v_call: TRBV6-1
d_call: -
cdr3_aa: CASSATGRPEAFF

v_call: TRBV5-1
d_call: TRBD1
cdr3_aa: CASSPDRPYEQYF

v_call: TRBV6-1
d_call: TRBD1
cdr3_aa: CASSVDRQGQPQHF

v_call: TRBV5-6
d_call: -
cdr3_aa: CASSLPGDTNYGYTF

v_call: TRBV27
d_call: -
cdr3_aa: CASRPIRVSPGETQYF

v_call: TRBV25-1
d_call: -
cdr3_aa: CASTSQGVNTEAFF

v_call: TRBV7-9
d_call: -
cdr3_aa: CASSQDRNSYEQYF

v_call: TRBV14
d_call: -
cdr3_aa: CASSQAGITNYGYTF

v_call: TRBV9
d_call: TRBD1
cdr3_aa: CASTPGKGQGRVNTEAFF

v_call: TRBV12-5
d_call: -
cdr3_aa: CASGRDSYEQYF

v_call: TRBV20-1
d_call: -
cdr3_aa: CSASLTYEQYF

v_call: TRBV18
d_call: TRBD2
cdr3_aa: CASSPTGRPDTQYF